The entry that follows covers one TCR beta chain sequence. Its antigen is not identified. Profiling relied on immunoSEQ multiplex PCR, and the TCRdb table lists in-frame clones only, not all of them. The data hold about 140,000 clones, with 80% to 95% observed a single time. This specimen belongs to a study of T cell responses to AZD1222 COVID-19 vaccine. Study at large: Pooled samples include second doses given at about 4 or 12 weeks.

After removal of 4 bases from V and 4 bases from J, the junction contained 1 base not matched to a gene. Germline-derived CDR1 and CDR2 are MNHEY and SVGAGI. The CDR3 has 14 amino acids. Regarding the study as a whole: Without day 14 samples, only post-peak T cell repertoires were studied. Vaccine-related CD4 TCRs covered spike, predominating at 160-218 and 743-854.

The chain combines TRBV6-5 with TRBJ2-1; 10 nucleotides align to TRBD2. This sample comprised peripheral blood, obtained on day 0 of AZD1222 vaccination. The TCR sequence derives from an adult in good health. The CDR3 coding sequence is TGTGCCAGCAGTTGGACTAGCGGATACAATGAGCAGTTCTTC. Translation gives CASSWTSGYNEQFF.